This T cell receptor (beta chain) was identified in a study of T cell responses to AZD1222 COVID-19 vaccine. Turning to this clone: Its antigen remains unknown.

The study, taken as a whole, reports: In the spike-specific TCR repertoire, nearly half reportedly target unmutated variant regions. Clonal diversity was possibly underestimated, and white British individuals and females predominated among donors.

V was cut by 5 bases and J by 9 bases, with 14 bases left in between. Germline values: CDR1 SGHTA, CDR2 FQGTGA. The CDR3 covers 13 residues. Second doses that came at about 4 or about 12 weeks were put together. Clones were sequenced by immunoSEQ multiplex PCR, and TCRdb holds only the in-frame ones, with some missing. The sample yields 180,000 or so clones, around 90% seen once. The source is an adult who received the AZD1222 COVID-19 vaccine. The sample was peripheral blood, taken 28 days after the second AZD1222 dose. This sequence joins TRBV7-3 and TRBJ1-5; tentative D call: TRBD1 (6 bases). The CDR3 DNA is TGTGCCAGCAGCATGGAGCAGGGGCGGCCCCAGCATTTT. It codes for CASSMEQGRPQHF.